These 19 T cell receptor beta chains came from one sample sequenced in a study of shared T cell receptors in the human thymus. Sequenced by immunoSEQ multiplex PCR; TCRdb stores in-frame clones only, minus some. The sample lists more than 300,000 clones; around 93% were seen once. Specimen: thymocytes. These receptors all stem from a human donor.

This sequence joins TRBV19 and TRBJ1-1; D call uncertain. The CDR3 contains 12 residues. Trimming stripped 4 bases from V and 9 bases from J, with 12 bases between. CDR1 and CDR2 (germline): LNHDA, SQIVND (reference sequence). Here the CDR3 DNA reads TGTGCCAGTAGTAGGGAAGGGTGGAAAGCTTTCTTT. The encoded protein is CASSREGWKAFF.

V is TRBV27 and J is TRBJ2-1; D perhaps matches TRBD2 (7 bases). The CDR3 length is 15 residues. Deletions cut 5 bases from V and 4 bases from J, with 15 bases between. Germline CDR1 MNHEY, CDR2 SMNVEV (reference sequence). The CDR3 nucleotides are TGTGCCAGCAGTGGGGAGGGGGTAGGGTACAATGAGCAGTTCTTC. It is translated as CASSGEGVGYNEQFF.

The J gene is TRBJ1-2, the V gene TRBV12-5; D is undetermined. V lost 0 bases and J 2 bases, leaving 10 bases between the germline ends. The germline gives CDR1 LGHNT, CDR2 FRNRAP. The CDR3 has 15 residues. Here the CDR3 DNA reads TGTGCTAGTGGTTTGGTAAGGCCGTCGAACTATGGCTACACCTTC. It codes for CASGLVRPSNYGYTF.

The chain has TRBV28 and TRBJ2-5, with 7 bases identical to TRBD1. The tail of the sequence fits TRBJ2-7 better, so the J call may be wrong. Per the germline V gene, CDR1 is MDHEN and CDR2 is SYDVKM. CDR3 length: 15 residues. The CDR3 region has the DNA TGTGCCAGCAGTTCCCTCGGACAGGTCACATACGAGCAGTACTTC. Protein product: CASSSLGQVTYEQYF.

Worth noting for this clone: Additional DNA sequences in this sample encode the identical CDR3. The rearrangement links TRBV9 to TRBJ2-7; 7 bases map to TRBD1. This CDR3 region has 15 residues. The V segment lost 4 bases and the J segment 4 bases; nucleotides outside the gene matches: 11. CDR1 is SGDLS and CDR2 is YYNGEE in the germline V gene. The CDR3 protein is CASSLRQGPTYEQYF. The CDR3, as DNA: TGTGCCAGCAGCTTACGACAGGGACCCACGTACGAGCAGTACTTC. Full variable domain (outside the CDR3, taken from reference TRBV9 and TRBJ2-7): DSGVTQTPKHLITATGQRVTLRCSPRSGDLSVYWYQQSLDQGLQFLIQYYNGEERAKGNILERFSAQQFPDLHSELNLSSLELGDSALYFCASSLRQGPTYEQYFGPGTRLTVT.

The chain couples TRBV28 to TRBJ2-5; the D gene could be TRBD1 or TRBD2 (5 bases each). V dropped 6 bases and J dropped 5 bases, with 13 bases sitting between them. Germline V CDR1 and CDR2: MDHEN, SYDVKM. CDR3 length equals 13 residues. CDR3 coding DNA: TGTGCCAGCAGCCCTGTGGGGGTGGAGACCCAGTACTTC. It translates to CASSPVGVETQYF.

The V and J genes are TRBV15 and TRBJ1-3, with D unclear. The CDR3 runs to 14 residues. Trimming removed 5 bases at V and 4 bases at J, with 12 bases between. CDR1 and CDR2 from the germline V gene are LNHNV and YYDKDF (reference sequence). CDR3 in amino acids: CATSGRKQGNTIYF. The CDR3 DNA is TGTGCCACCAGCGGGCGAAAACAGGGAAACACCATATATTTT.

The V and J genes are TRBV28 and TRBJ1-4, with 9 bases identical to TRBD1. The V and J ends lost 5 bases and 10 bases, in that order; junction bases with no gene match: 11. The germline gives CDR1 MDHEN, CDR2 SYDVKM. The CDR3 is 15 residues long. Here the CDR3 reads CASSGWGTGLGKLFF. The CDR3 DNA reads TGTGCCAGCAGTGGGTGGGGGACAGGGCTCGGAAAACTGTTTTTT.

This chain joins TRBV7-8 and TRBJ2-4; perhaps TRBD2 as D (6 bases). CDR1 and CDR2 from the germline V gene are SGHVS and FQNEAQ. V lost 5 bases to trimming and J lost 0 bases, with 11 bases between them. This CDR3 has 15 amino acids. The CDR3 region has the DNA TGTGCCAGCAGCCAGGACTACACAGCCAAAAACATTCAGTACTTC. It yields the protein CASSQDYTAKNIQYF. The full variable domain, with the rest looked up from reference TRBV7-8 and TRBJ2-4, is GAGVSQSPRYKVAKRGQDVALRCDPISGHVSLFWYQQALGQGPEFLTYFQNEAQLDKSGLPSDRFFAERPEGSVSTLKIQRTQQEDSAVYLCASSQDYTAKNIQYFGAGTRLSVL.

The table lists this clone with a count of one. The rearrangement joins TRBV7-4 to TRBJ1-5; TRBD1 is a possible D gene (5 bases). Germline V CDR1 and CDR2: SGHVT, SQSDAQ. V gave up 4 bases and J gave up 0 bases, with 16 bases separating them. The CDR3 runs 17 residues. For the CDR3, the DNA is TGTGCCAGCAGCTCCAGGGTTCGGGTCTATAGCAATCAGCCCCAGCATTTT. Protein: CASSSRVRVYSNQPQHF.

V gene TRBV9 combines with J gene TRBJ2-3; 7 positions agree with TRBD2. Germline V gives CDR1 SGDLS, CDR2 YYNGEE. Losses at the gene ends were 4 bases for V and 6 bases for J; bases not matched to a gene: 14. This CDR3 contains 16 residues. CDR3 in amino acids: CASSPRASGIWDTQYF. For the CDR3, the DNA is TGTGCCAGCAGCCCCCGGGCTAGCGGTATTTGGGATACGCAGTATTTT. The full variable domain, with the rest looked up from reference TRBV9 and TRBJ2-3, is DSGVTQTPKHLITATGQRVTLRCSPRSGDLSVYWYQQSLDQGLQFLIQYYNGEERAKGNILERFSAQQFPDLHSELNLSSLELGDSALYFCASSPRASGIWDTQYFGPGTRLTVL.

This clone was seen more than once but under ten times. This rearrangement joins TRBV6-6 to TRBJ2-4; D might be TRBD2 (6 bases). The CDR3 covers 16 residues. Germline CDR1 reads MNHNY; CDR2 reads SVGAGI (reference sequence). The germline V and J ends were trimmed by 6 bases and 1 base, with 16 bases remaining between them. CDR3 in amino acids: CASRPPGAAAKNIQYF. For the CDR3, the DNA is TGTGCCAGCAGGCCCCCGGGAGCCGCGGCCAAAAACATTCAGTACTTC.

V usage is TRBV29-1 and J usage is TRBJ2-3; D is possibly TRBD1 (6 bases). CDR3 length: 12 residues. V lost 7 bases to trimming and J lost 10 bases, with 18 bases between them. The germline V gene has CDR1 SQVTM and CDR2 ANQGSEA. The CDR3 DNA reads TGCAGCGCCAGGGGCCGCCGGGATTCGCAGTATTTT. Its translation is CSARGRRDSQYF.

The chain combines TRBV28 with TRBJ2-2, with a possible D match to TRBD1 (6 bases). V was pared by 5 bases and J by 5 bases, with 21 bases between. This CDR3 is 17 amino acids long. CDR1 is MDHEN, CDR2 SYDVKM, per germline. The CDR3 protein is CASSPHRGGIRTGELFF. Written as DNA, the CDR3 is TGTGCCAGCAGTCCGCATCGAGGGGGTATAAGGACCGGGGAGCTGTTTTTT.

This clone has only one observation. This chain links TRBV4-3 with TRBJ2-7; 7 nucleotides agree with TRBD1. The V and J ends lost 3 bases and 5 bases, in that order; junction bases with no gene match: 7. The germline V gene has CDR1 LGHNA and CDR2 YSLEER. The CDR3 spans 14 residues. CDR3 DNA sequence: TGCGCCAGCAGCCAGGGACAGTGGAGGAACGAGCAGTACTTC. Encoded protein: CASSQGQWRNEQYF.

This CDR3 is CASGVSYNEQFF. In DNA form, the CDR3 reads TGTGCCAGCGGGGTCTCCTACAATGAGCAGTTCTTC. The V call is TRBV2, the J call TRBJ2-1, with D uncertain. The CDR3 length is 12 residues. Deletions cut 8 bases from V and 0 bases from J, with 5 bases between. Germline CDR1 SNHLY, CDR2 FYNNEI.

J is TRBJ2-1 and V is TRBV7-7; 8 bases agree with TRBD2. Germline V CDR1 and CDR2: SSHAT, FNYEAQ (reference sequence). Trimming at V came to 5 bases and at J to 4 bases, leaving 10 bases not matched to a gene. The CDR3 is 16 residues long. CDR3 nucleotide sequence: TGTGCCAGCAGCCCAGAGCGGGAGCCGGGGTACAATGAGCAGTTCTTC. Its protein is CASSPEREPGYNEQFF.

This chain joins TRBV6-5 and TRBJ2-7, with 8 bases that match TRBD2. From germline, CDR1 is MNHEY and CDR2 SVGAGI. V gave up 0 bases and J gave up 11 bases; unmatched junction bases: 6. The CDR3 extends over 13 amino acids. The CDR3 spells CASSYSMVAGKYF. CDR3 DNA: TGTGCCAGCAGTTACTCGATGGTAGCGGGAAAGTACTTC.

This clone was seen once. The CDR3 nucleotides are TGCGCCAGCAGCCAAGTTTACAATGAGCAGTTCTTC. Its translation: CASSQVYNEQFF. The J gene is TRBJ2-1, the V gene TRBV4-3, with D unclear. Germline V CDR1 and CDR2: LGHNA, YSLEER. Trimming cost V 1 base and J 4 bases, with 2 bases left between them. The CDR3 runs to 12 residues.